Shown below are 18 T cell receptor beta chains from a single sample sequenced in a study of OX40 agonist ivuxolimab in advanced cancers. Sequenced by immunoSEQ multiplex PCR; TCRdb stores in-frame clones only, minus some. This repertoire shows 70,000 to 95,000 clones, 80% to 85% found once; its top ten account for around 1.1%. Specimen: CD4+ or CD8+ T cells sorted from blood, collected in a trial of the OX40 agonist ivuxolimab. The receptors here all came from an adult with an advanced solid tumor such as melanoma, head and neck, liver or kidney cancer.

The chain couples TRBV11-2 to TRBJ2-5; D tentatively reads TRBD1 or TRBD2 (7 bases each). Germline CDR1 SGHAT, CDR2 FQNNGV. Trimming took off 1 base at V and 4 bases at J, with 13 bases between the two ends. The CDR3 covers 15 residues. In nucleotides, the CDR3 is TGTGCCAGCAGCTTAGTTCAGGGGGGGCTAGAGACCCAGTACTTC. It encodes CASSLVQGGLETQYF.

The V gene is TRBV7-2, the J gene TRBJ1-2; D may be TRBD1 (5 bases). The CDR3 is 13 residues long. Trimming removed 1 base from V and 8 bases from J, with 11 bases in between. CDR1 and CDR2 from the germline V gene are SGHTA and FQGNSA. The CDR3 DNA reads as TGTGCCAGCAGCTTAGAAGGGTGGGGCGGCTACACCTTC. This codes for CASSLEGWGGYTF. Filled out from reference TRBV7-2 and TRBJ1-2, the complete variable domain reads GAGVSQSPSNKVTEKGKDVELRCDPISGHTALYWYRQSLGQGLEFLIYFQGNSAPDKSGLPSDRFSAERTGGSVSTLTIQRTQQEDSAVYLCASSLEGWGGYTFGSGTRLTVV.

The J gene is TRBJ1-5, the V gene TRBV4-1; 7 bases map to TRBD1. V trimming: 2 bases; J trimming: 4 bases; junction bases outside the gene matches: 11. Germline V CDR1 and CDR2: MGHRA, YSYEKL. CDR3 length: 17 residues. In DNA form, the CDR3 reads TGCGCCAGCAGCCAACCCCGAAGCGGGACAGAGAATCAGCCCCAGCATTTT. Translated: CASSQPRSGTENQPQHF.

The V gene is TRBV27, the J gene TRBJ2-5, with 11 positions matching TRBD2. Germline V gene data show CDR1 as MNHEY and CDR2 as SMNVEV (reference sequence). The CDR3 loop spans 16 amino acids. The J segment lost 5 bases and the V segment lost 2 bases, leaving 7 bases of the junction unmatched. The CDR3 here is CASSLSPSGGLETQYF. As DNA, the CDR3 is TGTGCCAGCAGTTTAAGCCCTAGCGGGGGGCTGGAGACCCAGTACTTC.

The gene calls are TRBV10-3 and TRBJ1-3; D remains unclear. Germline V gives CDR1 ENHRY, CDR2 SYGVKD. The CDR3 has 14 residues. Trimming removed 10 bases at V and 0 bases at J, with 13 bases between. The CDR3 bases are TGTGCCACCCGTCCGGATAACTCTGGAAACACCATATATTTT. Its translation: CATRPDNSGNTIYF.

In its sample, this clone was seen once. This sequence joins TRBV2 and TRBJ2-1; D not certain. The germline V and J ends were trimmed by 2 bases and 7 bases, with 3 bases remaining between them. The CDR3 is 11 amino acids. Germline V gene lookup returns CDR1 SNHLY and CDR2 FYNNEI. CDR3 sequence (DNA): TGTGCCAGCAGTGAAAGGAATGAGCAGTTCTTC. As protein: CASSERNEQFF.

The chain is built from TRBV4-1 and TRBJ2-6; D is unresolved. CDR1 and CDR2 (germline): MGHRA, YSYEKL. The CDR3 has 18 amino acids. Trimming shortened V by 0 bases and J by 0 bases, and 12 bases separated the two germline ends. The CDR3 coding sequence is TGCGCCAGCAGCCAAGATAGGCAGGTCCTCTCTGGGGCCAACGTCCTGACTTTC. Translated, it gives CASSQDRQVLSGANVLTF.

The chain couples TRBV6-5 to TRBJ2-2; D perhaps matches TRBD2 (5 bases). CDR3 length equals 13 residues. The germline V gene has CDR1 MNHEY and CDR2 SVGAGI. V dropped 4 bases and J dropped 5 bases, with 8 bases sitting between them. The CDR3 loop reads CASSSPGTGELFF. CDR3 nucleotides: TGTGCCAGCAGTTCTCCGGGGACCGGGGAGCTGTTTTTT.

The chain recombines TRBV11-2 with TRBJ2-1; the match to TRBD2 covers 8 bases. J was trimmed by 9 bases and V by 4 bases; bases with no gene match: 11. Per germline, CDR1 SGHAT and CDR2 FQNNGV. The CDR3 loop spans 15 amino acids. The CDR3 spells CASSSLRGGSSEQFF. In nucleotides, the CDR3 is TGTGCCAGCAGCTCTCTCCGGGGGGGCTCCAGTGAGCAGTTCTTC.

The J gene is TRBJ1-1, the V gene TRBV6-1; no clear D gene. Germline CDR1 and CDR2: MNHNS and SASEGT. The V end was cut by 3 bases, the J end by 0 bases, with 26 bases between. CDR3 length: 20 amino acids. The CDR3 spells CASSDGGIGFSPPMNTEAFF. In DNA, the CDR3 is TGTGCCAGCAGTGATGGCGGTATAGGGTTTTCCCCGCCTATGAACACTGAAGCTTTCTTT.

J is TRBJ2-1 and V is TRBV9; no reliable D call. The V gene lost 0 bases and the J gene lost 5 bases, with 6 bases spanning the gap. The CDR3 runs to 13 residues. CDR1 is SGDLS, CDR2 YYNGEE, per germline. CDR3 sequence: CASSVAAHNEQFF. The CDR3 DNA is TGTGCCAGCAGCGTAGCGGCACACAATGAGCAGTTCTTC.

This rearrangement joins TRBV6-1 to TRBJ2-7; D possibly uses TRBD1 or TRBD2 (6 bases each). CDR1 and CDR2 (germline): MNHNS, SASEGT. Trimming took 2 bases from V and 3 from J, leaving 17 bases between them. The length of the CDR3 is 16 residues. The CDR3: CASSESVGGTHYEQYV. The CDR3 DNA is TGTGCCAGCAGTGAATCCGTAGGGGGGACCCACTACGAGCAGTACGTC.

V usage is TRBV6-6 and J usage is TRBJ1-2; no definite D call. V was clipped by 0 bases and J by 4 bases, with 9 bases between them. CDR1 MNHNY and CDR2 SVGAGI come from the germline V gene (reference sequence). CDR3 size: 14 residues. In DNA form, the CDR3 reads TGTGCCAGCAGTTACTCATCAGGATTCTATGGCTACACCTTC. Its translation: CASSYSSGFYGYTF.

This chain joins TRBV28 and TRBJ1-4; a possible D gene is TRBD1 (6 bases). The CDR3 sequence is 14 residues long. Germline CDR1 reads MDHEN; CDR2 reads SYDVKM. The V end was cut by 3 bases, the J end by 7 bases, with 12 bases between. Here the CDR3 DNA reads TGTGCCAGCAGTTTTACAGGGAAGGGTGAAAAACTGTTTTTT. It codes for CASSFTGKGEKLFF.

This chain links TRBV28 with TRBJ1-6; D unclear. CDR1 and CDR2 (germline): MDHEN, SYDVKM. V was clipped by 9 bases and J by 10 bases, with 13 bases between them. The CDR3 totals 12 residues. CDR3 loop: CASFLKGSPLHF. CDR3 DNA: TGTGCCAGTTTCCTTAAGGGATCACCCCTCCACTTT.

This sequence joins TRBV30 and TRBJ1-2, with D possibly matching TRBD1 (6 bases). The V gene's germline CDR1 is GTSNPN and CDR2 SVGIG (reference sequence). The V end lost 4 bases, the J end lost 2 bases, and 11 bases lay between the germline ends. The CDR3 consists of 13 residues. The CDR3 nucleotides are TGTGCCTGGAATAAACAGGGAAACTATGGCTACACCTTC. Translating it yields CAWNKQGNYGYTF.

This clone came up a few times. The rearrangement joins TRBV19 to TRBJ2-3; 7 bases agree with TRBD1. Trimming took 6 bases from V and 1 from J; bases not matched to a gene: 4. Per the germline V gene, CDR1 is LNHDA and CDR2 is SQIVND (reference sequence). The CDR3 is 14 residues long. CDR3 DNA sequence: TGTGCCAGTAGGAAAACAGGGGGCACAGATACGCAGTATTTT. Protein product: CASRKTGGTDTQYF.

In nucleotides, the CDR3 is TGTGCCAGCAGCCCGACAGGGGTTTTGGATCAGCCCCAGCATTTT. It translates to CASSPTGVLDQPQHF. The V call is TRBV6-5, the J call TRBJ1-5; 8 bases line up with TRBD1. The CDR3 is 15 amino acids. Germline CDR1 MNHEY, CDR2 SVGAGI. J lost 5 bases, V lost 6 bases, and 9 bases had no gene match.